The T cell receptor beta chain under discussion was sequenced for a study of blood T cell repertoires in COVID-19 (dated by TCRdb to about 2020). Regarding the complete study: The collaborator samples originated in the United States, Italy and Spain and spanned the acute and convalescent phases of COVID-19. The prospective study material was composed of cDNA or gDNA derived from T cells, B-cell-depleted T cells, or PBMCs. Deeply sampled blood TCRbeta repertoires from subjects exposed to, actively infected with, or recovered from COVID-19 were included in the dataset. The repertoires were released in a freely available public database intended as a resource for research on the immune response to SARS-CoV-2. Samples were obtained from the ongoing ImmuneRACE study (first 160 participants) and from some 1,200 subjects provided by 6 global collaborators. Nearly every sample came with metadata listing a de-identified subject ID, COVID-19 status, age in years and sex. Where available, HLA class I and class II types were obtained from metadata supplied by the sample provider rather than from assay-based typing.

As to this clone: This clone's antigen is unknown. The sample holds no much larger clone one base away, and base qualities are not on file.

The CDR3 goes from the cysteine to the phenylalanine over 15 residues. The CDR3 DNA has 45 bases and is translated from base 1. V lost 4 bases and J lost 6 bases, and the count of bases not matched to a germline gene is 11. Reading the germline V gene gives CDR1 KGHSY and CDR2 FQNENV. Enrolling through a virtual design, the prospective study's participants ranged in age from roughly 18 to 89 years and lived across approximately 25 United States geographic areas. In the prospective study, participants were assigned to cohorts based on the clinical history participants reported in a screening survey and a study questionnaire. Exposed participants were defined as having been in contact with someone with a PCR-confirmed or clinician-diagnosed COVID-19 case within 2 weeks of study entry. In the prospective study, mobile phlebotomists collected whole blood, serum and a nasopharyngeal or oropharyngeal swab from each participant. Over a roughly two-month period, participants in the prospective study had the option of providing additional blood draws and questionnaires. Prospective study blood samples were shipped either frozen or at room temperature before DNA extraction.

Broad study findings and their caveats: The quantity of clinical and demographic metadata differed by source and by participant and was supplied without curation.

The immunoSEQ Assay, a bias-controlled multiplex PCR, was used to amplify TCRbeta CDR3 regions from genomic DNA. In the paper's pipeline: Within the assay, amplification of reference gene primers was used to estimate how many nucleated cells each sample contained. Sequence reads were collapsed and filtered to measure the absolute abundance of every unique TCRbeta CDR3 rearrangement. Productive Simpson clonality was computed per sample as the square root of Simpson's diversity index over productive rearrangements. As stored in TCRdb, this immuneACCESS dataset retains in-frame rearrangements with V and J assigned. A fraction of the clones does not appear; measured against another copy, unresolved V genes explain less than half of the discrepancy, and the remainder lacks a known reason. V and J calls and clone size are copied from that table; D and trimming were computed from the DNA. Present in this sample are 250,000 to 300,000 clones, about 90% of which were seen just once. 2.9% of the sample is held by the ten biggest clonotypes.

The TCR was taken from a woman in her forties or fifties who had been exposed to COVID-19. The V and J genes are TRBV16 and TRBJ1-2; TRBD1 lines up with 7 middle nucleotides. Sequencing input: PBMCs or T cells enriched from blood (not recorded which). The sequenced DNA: TGTGCCAGCAGCCGCACAAGGGACAGTCGTGATGGCTACACCTTC. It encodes CASSRTRDSRDGYTF.